This is a list of T cell receptor beta chains from one sample in a study of T cell responses to AZD1222 COVID-19 vaccine. Method: immunoSEQ multiplex PCR; TCRdb's copy keeps in-frame clones and lacks some. The data show tens of thousands of clones, 92% seen once. Material: peripheral blood, obtained on day 0 of AZD1222 vaccination. The receptors were gathered from an adult in good health. Both conserved end residues are part of each CDR3. D genes are given only for firm matches. Only some rows state a clone size, as once, few, many or a class for expanded clones.

d_call clone_size j_call v_call cdr3_aa cdr3_nt
TRBD2 - TRBJ2-5 TRBV3-1/TRBV3-2 CASSPSLGLAGKETQYF TGTGCCAGCAGCCCCTCCTTGGGTCTAGCGGGGAAAGAGACCCAGTACTTC
- - TRBJ1-1 TRBV19 CASSIGRNTEAFF TGTGCCAGTAGTATAGGACGGAACACTGAAGCTTTCTTT
- - TRBJ2-5 TRBV19 CASSITGPSKTQYF TGTGCCAGTAGTATTACCGGGCCCTCGAAGACCCAGTACTTC
TRBD2 - TRBJ2-3 TRBV27 CASSSSSGTSGTDTQYF TGTGCCAGCAGTTCGTCCTCCGGGACTAGTGGGACAGATACGCAGTATTTT
- once TRBJ2-1 TRBV1 CTSSFSTSGLAGGSEQFF TGCACCAGCAGCTTTTCTACCTCGGGACTAGCGGGAGGGAGTGAGCAGTTCTTC
TRBD2 - TRBJ2-3 TRBV11-2 CASRRTSGRGTDTQYF TGTGCCAGCAGACGGACTAGCGGGAGAGGCACAGATACGCAGTATTTT
- - TRBJ2-5 TRBV11-2 CASSLGRARFYF TGTGCCAGCAGCTTAGGGAGGGCCCGTTTTTACTTC
- - TRBJ1-6 TRBV5-1 CASSFGENYNSPLHF TGCGCCAGCAGCTTCGGGGAAAACTATAATTCACCCCTCCACTTT
TRBD2 - TRBJ2-1 TRBV7-6 CASSLERLAGSSYNEQFF TGTGCCAGCAGCTTAGAGCGACTAGCGGGAAGCTCCTACAATGAGCAGTTCTTC
- few TRBJ2-1 TRBV7-2 CASSLGAEAYNEQFF TGTGCCAGCAGCTTAGGGGCAGAGGCCTACAATGAGCAGTTCTTC
TRBD2 - TRBJ2-1 TRBV14 CASSLLVLAGGPYLDEQFF TGTGCCAGCAGCCTACTGGTGCTAGCGGGAGGGCCTTACCTCGATGAGCAGTTCTTC
- - TRBJ2-1 TRBV7-3 CASSLTNEQFF TGTGCCAGCAGCTTAACCAATGAGCAGTTCTTC
- few TRBJ1-2 TRBV7-2 CASSLVRAANYGYTF TGTGCCAGCAGCTTAGTCAGGGCAGCTAACTATGGCTACACCTTC
TRBD2 - TRBJ2-7 TRBV3-1/TRBV3-2 CASSQGGAAGGPQGEQYF TGTGCCAGCAGCCAAGGAGGGGCAGCGGGAGGGCCCCAGGGCGAGCAGTACTTC
- - TRBJ2-1 TRBV10-3 CAISEGGEGGEQFF TGTGCCATCAGTGAGGGGGGGGAGGGGGGTGAGCAGTTCTTC
- - TRBJ1-1 TRBV6-5 CASRGDKNTEAFF TGTGCCAGCAGGGGGGACAAGAACACTGAAGCTTTCTTT
- once TRBJ2-1 TRBV14 CASSQDVNTRQFF TGTGCCAGCAGCCAAGATGTCAATACGAGGCAGTTCTTC
TRBD1 - TRBJ2-7 TRBV6-5 CASSPTGTGYYEQYF TGTGCCAGCAGTCCCACCGGGACAGGGTACTACGAGCAGTACTTC
- - TRBJ1-1 TRBV4-1 CASSQDSGGRTEAFF TGCGCCAGCAGCCAAGATAGCGGGGGCCGAACTGAAGCTTTCTTT
- - TRBJ1-5 TRBV6-1 CASSEAAGTKWPQHF TGTGCCAGCAGTGAAGCAGCAGGTACTAAGTGGCCCCAGCATTTT
- - TRBJ1-5 TRBV28 CASSLGVSGSQPQHF TGTGCCAGCAGTTTGGGGGTTTCGGGGAGTCAGCCCCAGCATTTT
- - TRBJ1-5 TRBV7-9 CASSVSGSNQPQHF TGTGCCAGCTCGGTCAGCGGAAGCAATCAGCCCCAGCATTTT
- once TRBJ1-2 TRBV6-1 CASSDEEGRLYGYTF TGTGCCAGCAGTGATGAGGAGGGAAGGCTCTATGGCTACACCTTC
TRBD1 once TRBJ1-4 TRBV10-1 CASRDRVVTNEKLFF TGCGCCAGCAGGGACAGGGTTGTAACTAATGAAAAACTGTTTTTT
- - TRBJ1-1 TRBV28 CASNRNTEAFF TGTGCCAGCAACAGGAACACTGAAGCTTTCTTT
- - TRBJ2-7 TRBV28 CASSFSGRAYEQYF TGTGCCAGCAGTTTCTCCGGGAGAGCCTACGAGCAGTACTTC
- - TRBJ2-3 TRBV20-1 CSASYALITQYF TGCAGTGCTAGTTATGCCCTTATTACGCAGTATTTT
- few TRBJ2-5 TRBV3-1/TRBV3-2 CASSQEISGNSEETQYF TGTGCCAGCAGCCAAGAAATCTCCGGGAACAGTGAAGAGACCCAGTACTTC
TRBD1 - TRBJ1-5 TRBV7-2 CASSTDRGSNQPQHF TGTGCCAGCAGCACCGACAGGGGAAGCAATCAGCCCCAGCATTTT
TRBD2 few TRBJ2-7 TRBV7-9 CASSSPSSGSEQYF TGTGCCAGCAGCTCCCCTTCGAGCGGGAGCGAGCAGTACTTC
TRBD1 - TRBJ1-2 TRBV30 CAWSAPTGGWRGYTF TGTGCCTGGAGTGCCCCGACAGGGGGCTGGAGGGGCTACACCTTC
TRBD2 - TRBJ2-1 TRBV5-4 CASSTGLAGGISYNEQFF TGTGCCAGCAGCACGGGACTAGCGGGAGGGATCTCCTACAATGAGCAGTTCTTC
- - TRBJ2-1 TRBV29-1 CSVGVLESYNEQFF TGCAGCGTTGGGGTCCTAGAGTCCTACAATGAGCAGTTCTTC